This T cell receptor (beta chain) came from a study of blood T cell repertoires in COVID-19. Across the whole study: Acute and convalescent COVID-19 samples came from the United States, Italy and Spain.

V was clipped by 1 base and J by 8 bases, with 18 bases between them. This CDR3 contains 16 residues. Germline loops: CDR1 MNHNS, CDR2 SASEGT. TCRdb keeps only in-frame clones here, not all; method: immunoSEQ multiplex PCR. The sample lists 200,000 to 300,000 clones, about 87% occurring once. The specimen sequenced was peripheral blood. The clonotype comes from a woman aged 45-65 years with acute or convalescent COVID-19. The genes are TRBV6-1 and TRBJ2-1, with D possibly being TRBD1 (6 bases). The CDR3 loop is CASSEVLQGILDEQFF. The CDR3 nucleotides read TGTGCCAGCAGTGAAGTACTACAGGGAATTCTAGATGAGCAGTTCTTC.